The TCR beta chain under discussion was sequenced for a study of T cell responses to AZD1222 COVID-19 vaccine. Trimming took 5 bases from V and 1 from J, leaving 9 bases between them. Germline CDR1 GTSNPN, CDR2 SVGIG (reference sequence). CDR3 length: 12 residues. Here immunoSEQ multiplex PCR was the method, and the copy in TCRdb shows in-frame clones only, minus some. The profile shows some 170,000 clones, 85% to 90% of them singletons. The starting material was peripheral blood, obtained 28 days after the second dose of the MenACWY control vaccine. This sequence originates from an adult who received the MenACWY meningococcal vaccine as a control. The J gene is TRBJ2-7, the V gene TRBV30; no reliable D call. CDR3 residues: CAWGRYSYEQYF. In DNA, the CDR3 is TGTGCCTGGGGACGGTATTCCTACGAGCAGTACTTC.